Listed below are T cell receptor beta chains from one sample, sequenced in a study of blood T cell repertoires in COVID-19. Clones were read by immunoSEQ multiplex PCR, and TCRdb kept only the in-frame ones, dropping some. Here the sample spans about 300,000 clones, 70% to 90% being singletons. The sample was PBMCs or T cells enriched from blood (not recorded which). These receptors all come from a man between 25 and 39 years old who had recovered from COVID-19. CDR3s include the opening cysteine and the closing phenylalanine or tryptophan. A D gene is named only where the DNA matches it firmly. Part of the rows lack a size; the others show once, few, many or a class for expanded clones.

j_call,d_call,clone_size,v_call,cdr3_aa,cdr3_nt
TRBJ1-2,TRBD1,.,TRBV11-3,CASSLGQGLDGYTF,TGTGCCAGCAGCTTAGGACAGGGGCTGGATGGCTACACCTTC
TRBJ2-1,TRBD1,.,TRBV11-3,CASSLFGTGVPNEQFF,TGTGCCAGCAGCTTATTCGGGACAGGGGTTCCAAATGAGCAGTTCTTC
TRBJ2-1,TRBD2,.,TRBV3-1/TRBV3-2,CATGGPPYNEQFF,TGTGCCACGGGAGGGCCCCCCTACAATGAGCAGTTCTTC
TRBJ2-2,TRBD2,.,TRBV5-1,CASSWGGDTGELFF,TGCGCCAGCAGCTGGGGGGGAGACACCGGGGAGCTGTTTTTT
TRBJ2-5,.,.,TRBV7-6,CASSLAGAQETQYF,TGTGCCAGCAGCTTAGCGGGGGCACAAGAGACCCAGTACTTC
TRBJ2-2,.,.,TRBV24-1,CATSDFGVKTYTGELFF,TGTGCCACCAGTGATTTCGGAGTTAAGACCTACACCGGGGAGCTGTTTTTT
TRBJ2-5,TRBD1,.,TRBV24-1,CATSDPEGAYQETQYF,TGTGCCACCAGTGATCCCGAGGGGGCGTACCAAGAGACCCAGTACTTC
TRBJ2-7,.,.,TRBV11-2,CASSIRTAYEQYF,TGTGCCAGCAGCATTCGGACAGCCTACGAGCAGTACTTC
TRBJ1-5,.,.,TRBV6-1,CASSESYMLAGSNQPQHF,TGTGCCAGCAGTGAGTCGTACATGTTGGCAGGATCCAATCAGCCCCAGCATTTT
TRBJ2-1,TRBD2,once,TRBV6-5,CASMRLAGNEQFF,TGTGCCAGCATGAGACTAGCGGGAAATGAGCAGTTCTTC
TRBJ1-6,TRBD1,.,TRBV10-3,CAISESGQGVNSPLHF,TGTGCCATCAGTGAGTCTGGACAGGGGGTTAATTCACCCCTCCACTTT
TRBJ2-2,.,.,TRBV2,CASAETGFPGELFF,TGTGCCAGCGCAGAGACAGGATTTCCCGGGGAGCTGTTTTTT
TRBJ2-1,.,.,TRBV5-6,CASSLLEYEQFF,TGTGCCAGCAGCTTACTGGAGTATGAGCAGTTCTTC
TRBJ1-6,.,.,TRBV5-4,CASSPGSGSPLHF,TGTGCCAGCAGCCCAGGGTCTGGGTCACCCCTCCACTTT
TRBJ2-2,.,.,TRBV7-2,CASSPQGYNTGELFF,TGTGCCAGCAGCCCCCAGGGTTACAACACCGGGGAGCTGTTTTTT
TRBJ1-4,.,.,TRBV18,CASSPGARNEKLFF,TGTGCCAGCTCACCAGGGGCCCGTAATGAAAAACTGTTTTTT
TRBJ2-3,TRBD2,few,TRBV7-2,CASSSRGGASTDTQYF,TGTGCCAGCAGCTCCCGCGGGGGGGCTAGCACAGATACGCAGTATTTT
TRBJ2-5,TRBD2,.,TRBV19,CASSIALAGETQYF,TGTGCCAGTAGTATAGCCCTAGCGGGAGAGACCCAGTACTTC
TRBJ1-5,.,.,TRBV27,CATRTSRSNQPQHF,TGTGCCACTCGCACTTCCCGGAGCAATCAGCCCCAGCATTTT
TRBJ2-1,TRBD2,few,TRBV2,CASSEWASGSYNEQFF,TGTGCCAGCAGTGAATGGGCTAGCGGGAGTTACAATGAGCAGTTCTTC
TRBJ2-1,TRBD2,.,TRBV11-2,CASSLGGSGRDNEQFF,TGTGCCAGCAGCTTAGGGGGTAGCGGGAGGGACAATGAGCAGTTCTTC
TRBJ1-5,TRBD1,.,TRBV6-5,CASRETGVGNQPQHF,TGTGCCAGCAGGGAGACAGGGGTGGGCAATCAGCCCCAGCATTTT
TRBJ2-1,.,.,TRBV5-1,CASSLGLANEQFF,TGCGCCAGCAGCTTGGGGCTAGCGAACGAGCAGTTCTTC
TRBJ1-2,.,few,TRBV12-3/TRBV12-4,CASSSSQTYGYTF,TGTGCCAGCAGTTCCTCTCAGACTTATGGCTACACCTTC
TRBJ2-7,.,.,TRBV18,CASSPSRDEQYF,TGTGCCAGCTCACCAAGCCGCGACGAGCAGTACTTC
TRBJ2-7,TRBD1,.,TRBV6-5,CASSLGQGPSEQYF,TGTGCCAGCTCTCTGGGACAGGGGCCTAGCGAGCAGTACTTC
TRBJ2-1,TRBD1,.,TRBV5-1,CASSPLAQGEQFF,TGCGCCAGCAGCCCCCTAGCACAGGGGGAGCAGTTCTTC
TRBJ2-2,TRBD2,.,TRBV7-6,CASSFLGLTNTGELFF,TGTGCCAGCAGCTTCCTGGGACTAACGAACACCGGGGAGCTGTTTTTT